The rows below give T cell receptor beta chains drawn from one sample of a study of early T cells in non-severe SARS-CoV-2 infection. TCRdb re-called the 5' RACE reads with MiXCR, one entry per CDR3 protein. This table holds 98,000 or so distinct CDR3 sequences, about an eighth found once. Material: whole blood. Every receptor here comes from an adult who was a healthcare worker with PCR-confirmed SARS-CoV-2 infection or an uninfected control (not recorded which). Each CDR3 is given without its conserved first and last residue.

v_call,j_call,cdr3_aa
TRBV5-1,TRBJ2-3,ASSSRTFEEADTQY
TRBV18,TRBJ2-3,ASSQARGPSTDTQY
TRBV7-2,TRBJ2-7,ASSPRAGVGEQY
TRBV10-3,TRBJ1-1,AISWTANNEAF
TRBV12-3/TRBV12-4,TRBJ2-1,ASSYLAGTGVYNEQF
TRBV20-1,TRBJ1-1,SATGQHTEAF
TRBV7-2,TRBJ2-1,ASSSHGGVSNEQF
TRBV5-6,TRBJ2-1,ASSLRRISYNEQF
TRBV7-9,TRBJ2-1,ASSPTLPDNEQF
TRBV27,TRBJ1-6,ASSYPPGTNNSPLH
TRBV28,TRBJ1-5,ASSPGPRIHSNQPQH
TRBV27,TRBJ1-6,ASSPDRENSPLH
TRBV7-9,TRBJ1-1,ASSLVRAEAF
TRBV6-6,TRBJ2-3,ASSYLSGGAISPPDTQY
TRBV11-2,TRBJ2-1,ASSLGMVDSYNEQF
TRBV6-5,TRBJ1-6,ASSASADSPLH
TRBV6-5,TRBJ2-5,ASSYSEVRETQY
TRBV6-1,TRBJ2-7,ASRDNPLPYEQY
TRBV6-6,TRBJ2-2,ASSYYRPNTGELF
TRBV29-1,TRBJ2-2,SVEGFANTGELF
TRBV12-3/TRBV12-4,TRBJ1-6,ASSFGNRLSSYNSPLH
TRBV18,TRBJ2-7,ASSPTGTRTYEQY
TRBV27,TRBJ1-1,ASSLQGNTGEAF
TRBV13,TRBJ1-1,ASSFFLGRSNTEVF
TRBV30,TRBJ1-2,AWSSDLNYGYT
TRBV29-1,TRBJ1-1,SVQRSTEAF
TRBV6-5,TRBJ2-1,ASSPTGVGYNEQF
TRBV7-9,TRBJ2-7,ASSFQAYEQY
TRBV6-2/TRBV6-3,TRBJ1-4,ASSLQGLQDEKLF
TRBV5-1,TRBJ2-3,ASAPPRQGGTDTQY
TRBV10-3,TRBJ2-7,AISQGTYEQY
TRBV20-1,TRBJ2-3,SARGPSTDTQY
TRBV7-8,TRBJ2-1,ASSLGPGTSEYNEQF
TRBV19,TRBJ2-7,ASSIGQGLAYEQY